This TCR beta chain was obtained from a study of T cells in Graves' hyperthyroidism and ophthalmopathy. General study points: Patients with ophthalmopathy were separated from those with stable hyperthyroidism by a 13 V-J model. Most clonotypes expanded in thyroid above 0.001 were likewise present in blood.

CDR3 size: 16 residues. Trimming left V 5 bases short and J 2 bases short, with 15 bases between. Template material for amplifying TCR beta CDR3 regions consisted of RNA transcripts. The HTBI primer set was used in a first-round RT-PCR of the TCR CDR3. From the multiplex PCR reads, TCRdb called clonotypes with MiXCR, one entry per CDR3 protein. The table records around 350,000 distinct CDR3 sequences, more than 14% of them present only once. Diagnoses used clinical symptoms, serum thyroxine and TRAb, thyroid ultrasound and orbital computed tomography. Fresh peripheral blood, 10 ml, was the source of the PBMCs. Points on this clonotype: Its cognate antigen is unknown.

The rearrangement uses TRBV12-3 or TRBV12-4 and TRBJ2-2, with D unclear. Material for sequencing was blood. The sequence was collected from a woman in her twenties or thirties with Graves' ophthalmopathy. The CDR3: CASSTKTSVNTGELFF. The CDR3 region has the DNA TGTGCCAGCAGTACGAAAACAAGCGTTAACACCGGGGAGCTGTTTTTT.